This T cell receptor beta chain originates from a study of T cell repertoires in cytomegalovirus infection. The overall study: CMV epitopes, recently identified HLA-C-restricted and well-studied HLA-B-restricted, were used. Both a matching HLA type and CMV infection were indicated by public TCR beta signatures.

To note about this clonotype: No antigen is known for it.

MiXCR, run by TCRdb on the reads, gives a single entry per CDR3 protein. Of about 570,000 distinct CDR3 sequences listed, about 39% were seen once; the top ten hold around 48%. General study findings and limits: Dominant in the ex vivo response were TCR beta clonotypes restricted by HLA-C and specific for CMV. Based on cumulative public TCR beta family frequency, carriers of CMV plus the relevant HLA were identified.

V gave up 8 bases and J gave up 8 bases; unmatched junction bases: 10. Germline values: CDR1 MNHEY, CDR2 SVGAGI. The CDR3 contains 14 residues. This specimen consisted of cultured PBMCs, obtained from culture after CMV antigen stimulation. The J gene is TRBJ2-1, the V gene TRBV6-5, with 9 bases identical to TRBD1. The clonotype originates from a human donor in good health (CMV status not recorded). Some clones in this sample may be carry-over from other donors' samples. In nucleotides, the CDR3 is TGTGCCAGCGGACTAGGGACAGGGTGGGATGAGCAGTTCTTC. It codes for CASGLGTGWDEQFF.